This entry is about one T cell receptor (beta chain). The data derive from a study of T cell changes during pregnancy in multiple sclerosis. V lost 6 bases and J 1 base, leaving 2 bases between the germline ends. This CDR3 spans 10 amino acids. The germline V gene has CDR1 SQVTM and CDR2 ANQGSEA. Generated by immunoSEQ multiplex PCR, the TCRdb table keeps only in-frame clones and is missing some. The data contain 100,000 or so clones, 85% to 95% of them singletons. Sequencing was performed on peripheral blood, taken in the first trimester of pregnancy. This TCR came from a female donor with multiple sclerosis, enrolled in a pregnancy study. This chain joins TRBV29-1 and TRBJ2-3; no clear D. The CDR3 region is CSVGTDTQYF. CDR3 in DNA: TGCAGCGTCGGCACAGATACGCAGTATTTT.